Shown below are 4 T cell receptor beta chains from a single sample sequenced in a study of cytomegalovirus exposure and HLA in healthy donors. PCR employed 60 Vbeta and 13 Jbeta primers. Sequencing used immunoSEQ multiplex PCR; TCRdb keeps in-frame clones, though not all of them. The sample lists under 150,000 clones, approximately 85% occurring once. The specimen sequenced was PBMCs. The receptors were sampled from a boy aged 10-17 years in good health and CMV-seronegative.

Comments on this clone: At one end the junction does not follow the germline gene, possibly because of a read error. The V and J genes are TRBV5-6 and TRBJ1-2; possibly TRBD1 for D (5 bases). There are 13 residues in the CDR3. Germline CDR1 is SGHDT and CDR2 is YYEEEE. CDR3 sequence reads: CASSLGRDYGYPF. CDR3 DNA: TGTGCCAGCAGCTTGGGCAGGGACTATGGCTACCCCTTC.

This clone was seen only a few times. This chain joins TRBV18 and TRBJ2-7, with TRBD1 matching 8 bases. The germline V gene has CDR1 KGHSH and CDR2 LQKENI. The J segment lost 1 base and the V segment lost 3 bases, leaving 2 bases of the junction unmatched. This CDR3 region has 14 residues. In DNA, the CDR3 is TGTGCCAGCTCACCCAGACAGGGGTCCTACGAGCAGTACTTC. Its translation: CASSPRQGSYEQYF.

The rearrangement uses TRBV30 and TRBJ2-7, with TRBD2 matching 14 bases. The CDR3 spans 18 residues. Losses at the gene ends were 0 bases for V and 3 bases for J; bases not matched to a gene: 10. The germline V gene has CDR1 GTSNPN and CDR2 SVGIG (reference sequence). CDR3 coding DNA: TGTGCCTGGAGTGTAGGGACAGGGGGGACTAGCGGGAGCTACGAGCAGTACTTC. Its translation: CAWSVGTGGTSGSYEQYF.

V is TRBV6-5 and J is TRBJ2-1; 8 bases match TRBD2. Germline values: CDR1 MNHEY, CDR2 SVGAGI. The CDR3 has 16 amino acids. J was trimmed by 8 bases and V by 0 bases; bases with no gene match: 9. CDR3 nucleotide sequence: TGTGCCAGCAGTTACTCGAGACTAGCGACATCTGATGAGCAGTTCTTC. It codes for CASSYSRLATSDEQFF.